This paragraph reports one T cell receptor beta chain. Its antigen remains unknown. A much larger clone sits a single nucleotide away, making a read error possible. The record originates from a study of T cells in Graves' hyperthyroidism and ophthalmopathy. Study at large: Peripheral blood was acquired at first diagnosis, ahead of any therapy whatsoever. Study-level findings and limits: Separating ophthalmopathy from stable hyperthyroidism was achieved by a 13 V-J model.

The V gene's germline CDR1 is MNHEY and CDR2 SVGEGT. The CDR3 length is 12 residues. Between the trimmed V and J ends, which lost 2 bases and 4 bases, there was a span of 5 bases. The CDR3 regions of TCR beta were amplified from RNA transcripts. In the first-round RT-PCR of the TCR CDR3, the HTBI primer set was used. A single record per CDR3 protein comes from TCRdb applying MiXCR to the multiplex PCR reads. The data hold 550,000 to 650,000 distinct CDR3 sequences, with approximately 15% observed a single time. The TCR sequence derives from a woman aged 40 to 50 with Graves' hyperthyroidism. Sequencing used blood. V usage is TRBV6-2 or TRBV6-3 and J usage is TRBJ1-2; D gene uncertain. CDR3 DNA: TGTGCCAGCAGTTACGCCAGCTATGGCTACACCTTC. Protein: CASSYASYGYTF.